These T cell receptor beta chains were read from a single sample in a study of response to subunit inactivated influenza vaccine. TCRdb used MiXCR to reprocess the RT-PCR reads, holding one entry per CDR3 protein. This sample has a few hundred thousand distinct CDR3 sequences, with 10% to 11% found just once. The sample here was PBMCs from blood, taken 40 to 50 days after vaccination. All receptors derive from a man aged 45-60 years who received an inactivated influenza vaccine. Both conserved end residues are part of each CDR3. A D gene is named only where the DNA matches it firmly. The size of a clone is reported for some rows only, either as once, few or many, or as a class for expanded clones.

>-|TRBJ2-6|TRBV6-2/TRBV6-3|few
TGTGCCAGCAGCCGGGCCTTCGGCTCTGGGGCCAACGTCCTGACTTTC
CASSRAFGSGANVLTF
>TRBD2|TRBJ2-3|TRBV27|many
TGTGCCAGCAGTTTATTCGGACTAGCTCGCACAGATACGCAGTATTTT
CASSLFGLARTDTQYF
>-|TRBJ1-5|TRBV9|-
TGTGCCAGCAGCGTAGGGGCAGCCAAAAATCAGCCCCAGCATTTT
CASSVGAAKNQPQHF
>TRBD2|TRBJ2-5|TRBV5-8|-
TGTGCCAGCAGATTGAGGACGGGAGGAAGAGAGACCCAGTACTTC
CASRLRTGGRETQYF
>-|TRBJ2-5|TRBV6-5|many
TGTGCCGTAGGGGACTCCGCAGAGACCCAGTACTTC
CAVGDSAETQYF
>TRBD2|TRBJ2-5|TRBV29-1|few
TGCAGCGTTGCCATAGCGGGGACCCAGTACTTC
CSVAIAGTQYF
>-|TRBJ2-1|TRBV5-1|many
TGCGCCAGCAGCCTGGTGGTCCGGGAACACAATGAGCAGTTCTTC
CASSLVVREHNEQFF
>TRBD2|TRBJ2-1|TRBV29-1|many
TGCAGCGTAGCCGGGACTAGCGATGAGCAGTTCTTC
CSVAGTSDEQFF
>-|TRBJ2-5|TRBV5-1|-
TGCGCCAGCAGCTTGGGGACCAGCGGTCAGCAAGAGACCCAGTACTTC
CASSLGTSGQQETQYF
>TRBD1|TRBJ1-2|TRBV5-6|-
TGTGCCAGCAGCTGGGGACCGACAGGGAATCAATATGGCTACACCTTC
CASSWGPTGNQYGYTF
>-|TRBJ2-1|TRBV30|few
TGTGCCTGGAGTGTACTTGGGCAGGGGCCAGGGCAAGGCTATGAGCAGTTCTTC
CAWSVLGQGPGQGYEQFF
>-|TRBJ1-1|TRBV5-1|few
TGCGCCAGCAGCCTGAACTCTTACCTCGGGGGACGGCAAAACACTGAAGCTTTCTTT
CASSLNSYLGGRQNTEAFF
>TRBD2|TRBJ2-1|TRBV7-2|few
TGTGCCAGCAGCTTATTTCTAGCGGGTAACAATGAGCAGTTCTTC
CASSLFLAGNNEQFF
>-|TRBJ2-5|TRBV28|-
TGTGCCAGCAGTAATCCCGGGACTCACGACAACCCGAGTGGGCAAGAGACCCAGTACTTC
CASSNPGTHDNPSGQETQYF
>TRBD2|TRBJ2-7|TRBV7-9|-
TGTGCCAGCAGCCCCCCAGGACTAGCGGGGAGCGAGCAGTACTTC
CASSPPGLAGSEQYF
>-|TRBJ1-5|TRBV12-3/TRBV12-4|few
TGTGCCAGCAGTCTTCGACAGAGAAATCAGCCCCAGCATTTT
CASSLRQRNQPQHF
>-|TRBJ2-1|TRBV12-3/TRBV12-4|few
TGTGCCAGCAGTCCCAGGACAGTAGCGGATTACAATGAGCAGTTCTTC
CASSPRTVADYNEQFF
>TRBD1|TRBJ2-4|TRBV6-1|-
TGTGCCACCTCGACAGGGAACCACGGAGCCAAAAACATTCAGTACTTC
CATSTGNHGAKNIQYF
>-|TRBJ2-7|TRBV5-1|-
TGCGCCAGCAGCCCCGGAGGTCCAAGCGACGAGCAGTACTTC
CASSPGGPSDEQYF
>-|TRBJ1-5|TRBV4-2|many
TGTGCCAGCAGCCCCGGGACGGACGACAATCAGCCCCAGCATTTT
CASSPGTDDNQPQHF
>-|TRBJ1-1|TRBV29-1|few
TGCAGCGTTGATTCAGGCGGTTGGGACACTGAAGCTTTCTTT
CSVDSGGWDTEAFF
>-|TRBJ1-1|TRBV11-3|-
TGTGCCAGCAGCTTAGTCACGAACACTGAAGCTTTCTTT
CASSLVTNTEAFF
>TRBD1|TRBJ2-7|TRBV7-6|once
TGTGCCAGCAGTCTGACAGGGGGCTTCACCTACGAGCAGTACTTC
CASSLTGGFTYEQYF
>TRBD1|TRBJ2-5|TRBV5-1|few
TGCGCCAGCAGCGCAACAGGGGGAAGGCGGTCAGAGACCCAGTACTTC
CASSATGGRRSETQYF
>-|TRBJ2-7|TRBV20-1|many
TGCAGTGCTAGAGATTCATTGGGTGTACGAGCCTACGAGCAGTACTTC
CSARDSLGVRAYEQYF
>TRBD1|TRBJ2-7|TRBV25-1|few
TGTGCCAGCAGTGGGCTCTTGACAGGGGGGTGGTACGAGCAGTACTTC
CASSGLLTGGWYEQYF
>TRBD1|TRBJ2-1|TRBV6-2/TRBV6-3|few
TGTGCCAGCAGGACGGGACAGCTGAAGAGCTCCTACAATGAGCAGTTCTTC
CASRTGQLKSSYNEQFF
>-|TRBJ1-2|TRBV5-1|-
TGCGCCAGCAGCTTAGCGGGACAAATGTTTGGCGGCTACACCTTC
CASSLAGQMFGGYTF
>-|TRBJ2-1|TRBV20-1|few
TGCAGTGCTAGGGGAGAGTCCTGGTGGAACGACAATGAGCAGTTCTTC
CSARGESWWNDNEQFF
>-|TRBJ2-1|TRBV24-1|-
TGTGCCACCGGGGCCTCCTACAATGAGCAGTTCTTC
CATGASYNEQFF
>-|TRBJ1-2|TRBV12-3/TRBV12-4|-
TGTGCCAGCCGTGGACAGTCCTATGGCTACACCTTC
CASRGQSYGYTF
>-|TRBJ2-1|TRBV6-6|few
TGTGCCAGCAGTTACCAGGTATTTGATGAGCAGTTCTTC
CASSYQVFDEQFF
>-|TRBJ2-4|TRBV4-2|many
TGTGCCAGCAGCCAGACAGGTGTGGACATTCAGTACTTC
CASSQTGVDIQYF
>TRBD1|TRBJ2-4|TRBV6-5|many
TGTGCCAGCAGTTACCCCAGGGGGCGCAACCCAAACATTCAGTACTTC
CASSYPRGRNPNIQYF
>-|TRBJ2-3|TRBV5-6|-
TGTGCCAGCAGCTTGGGGAAACGAGATACGCAGTATTTT
CASSLGKRDTQYF
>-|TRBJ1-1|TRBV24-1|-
TGTGCCACCAGTGTGGGGGGCGTTGCCCACACTGAAGCTTTCTTT
CATSVGGVAHTEAFF
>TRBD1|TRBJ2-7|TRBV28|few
TGTGCCAGCAGTTTATTTCCACCGGATATACCGGACAGGCCCCTTTCCGAGCAGTACTTC
CASSLFPPDIPDRPLSEQYF
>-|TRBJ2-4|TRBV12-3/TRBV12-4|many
TGTGCCAGCAGTTTAGGGGGGATTCAGTACTTC
CASSLGGIQYF
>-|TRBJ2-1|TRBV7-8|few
TGTGCCAGCAGCCCCAAATTTCGACAGACGAACAATGAGCAGTTCTTC
CASSPKFRQTNNEQFF
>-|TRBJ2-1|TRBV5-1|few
TGCGCCAGCAGCTTGGTGCAAGACAATGAGCAGTTCTTC
CASSLVQDNEQFF
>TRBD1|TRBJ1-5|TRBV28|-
TGTGCCAGCAGTGCGGACAGGGGGAGCAATCAGCCCCAGCATTTT
CASSADRGSNQPQHF
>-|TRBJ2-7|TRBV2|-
TGTGCCAGCACGGGACCGGAGCAGTACTTC
CASTGPEQYF
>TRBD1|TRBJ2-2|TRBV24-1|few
TGTGCCACCAGGGACAGGGGTGGAACCGGGGAGCTGTTTTTT
CATRDRGGTGELFF
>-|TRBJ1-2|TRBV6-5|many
TGTGCCAGCAGTTACGGGACCCCGGATGGCTACACCTTC
CASSYGTPDGYTF
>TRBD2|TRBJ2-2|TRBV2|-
TGTGCCAGCAGCGTGACGGGGGGTATAACCGGGGAGCTGTTTTTT
CASSVTGGITGELFF
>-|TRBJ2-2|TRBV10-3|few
TGTGCCACCATGGGTCTTACGAACACCGGGGAGCTGTTTTTT
CATMGLTNTGELFF
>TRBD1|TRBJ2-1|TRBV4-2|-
TGTGCCAGCAGCCAAGTTCAGGGGGCTGCATACAATGAGCAGTTCTTC
CASSQVQGAAYNEQFF
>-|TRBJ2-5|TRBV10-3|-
TGTGCCATCAGTGCCCGGGAAGAGACCCAGTACTTC
CAISAREETQYF
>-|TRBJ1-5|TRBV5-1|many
TGCGCCAGCAGCGCTGACGGATTCAATCAGCCCCAGCATTTT
CASSADGFNQPQHF
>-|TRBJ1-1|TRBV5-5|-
TGTGCCAGCAGCTTGATCGGGCAGCAGAACACTGAAGCTTTCTTT
CASSLIGQQNTEAFF
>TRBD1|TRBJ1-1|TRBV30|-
TGTGCCTGGAGTGTAACAGGGGACACTGAAGCTTTCTTT
CAWSVTGDTEAFF
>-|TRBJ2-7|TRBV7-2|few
TGTGCCAGCAGCTTTCACGGATCAGGCGAGCAGTACTTC
CASSFHGSGEQYF
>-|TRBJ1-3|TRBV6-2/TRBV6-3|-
TGTGCCAGCAGTTACGGTGGAGGGACATCTGGAAACACCATATATTTT
CASSYGGGTSGNTIYF